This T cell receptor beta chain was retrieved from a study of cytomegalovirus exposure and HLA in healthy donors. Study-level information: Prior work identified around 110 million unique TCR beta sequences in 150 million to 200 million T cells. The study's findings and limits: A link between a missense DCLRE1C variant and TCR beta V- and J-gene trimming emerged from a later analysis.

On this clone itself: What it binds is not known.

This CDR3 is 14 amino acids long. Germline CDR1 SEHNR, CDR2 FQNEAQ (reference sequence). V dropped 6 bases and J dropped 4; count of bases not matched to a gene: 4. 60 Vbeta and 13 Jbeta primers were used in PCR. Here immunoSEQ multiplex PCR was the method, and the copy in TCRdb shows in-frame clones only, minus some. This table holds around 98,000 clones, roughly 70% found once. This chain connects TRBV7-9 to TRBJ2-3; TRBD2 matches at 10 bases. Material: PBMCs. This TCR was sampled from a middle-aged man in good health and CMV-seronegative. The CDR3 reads CASRAGGPSDTQYF. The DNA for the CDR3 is TGTGCCAGCAGAGCGGGGGGGCCTTCAGATACGCAGTATTTT. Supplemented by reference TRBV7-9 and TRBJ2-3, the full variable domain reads DTGVSQNPRHKITKRGQNVTFRCDPISEHNRLYWYRQTLGQGPEFLTYFQNEAQLEKSRLLSDRFSAERPKGSFSTLEIQRTEQGDSAMYLCASRAGGPSDTQYFGPGTRLTVL.